These 21 T cell receptor beta chains originate from one sample sequenced in a study of identical twins. TCRdb itself ran the 5' RACE reads through MiXCR, one entry per CDR3 protein. The table shows some 790,000 distinct CDR3 sequences, with approximately 18% occurring only once. The same data also went into a second study, on T cells expressing NK-cell markers.

The sequenced material came from PBMCs. Source of these receptors: a woman between 18 and 30 years old in good health.

This clonotype appeared a few times. V gene TRBV15 combines with J gene TRBJ2-7; 9 bases agree with TRBD1. Germline CDR1 and CDR2: LNHNV and YYDKDF (reference sequence). There are 16 residues in the CDR3. V shed 5 bases and J 4 bases; nucleotides not matched to a gene: 12. The CDR3 bases are TGTGCCACCAGCGGGTTCTGGACAGGGGATAGGTACGAGCAGTACTTC. It translates to CATSGFWTGDRYEQYF.

This chain joins TRBV7-9 and TRBJ1-6, with TRBD1 identical over 10 bases. Per germline, CDR1 SEHNR and CDR2 FQNEAQ (reference sequence). V shed 5 bases, J shed 8 bases, and the junction held 9 bases outside the gene matches. This CDR3 contains 16 residues. Written as DNA, the CDR3 is TGTGCCAGCAGCCCGAGACTCGGGACAGGGGATTCACCCCTCCACTTT. This codes for CASSPRLGTGDSPLHF. Full variable domain (rest looked up from reference TRBV7-9 and TRBJ1-6): DTGVSQNPRHKITKRGQNVTFRCDPISEHNRLYWYRQTLGQGPEFLTYFQNEAQLEKSRLLSDRFSAERPKGSFSTLEIQRTEQGDSAMYLCASSPRLGTGDSPLHFGNGTRLTVT.

The CDR3 is CASSLPGGTYNEQFF. For the CDR3, the DNA is TGCGCCAGCAGCTTACCGGGGGGAACATACAATGAGCAGTTCTTC. The V call is TRBV5-1, the J call TRBJ2-1; 7 bases are a match to TRBD2. The V gene's germline CDR1 is SGHRS and CDR2 YFSETQ. The CDR3 consists of 15 residues. Unmatched junction bases numbered 6, after V lost 2 bases and J lost 4 bases.

This clonotype was seen a handful of times. The chain recombines TRBV4-1 with TRBJ2-5; 8 bases map to TRBD2. This CDR3 contains 19 residues. CDR1 is MGHRA, CDR2 YSYEKL, per germline. V dropped 2 bases and J dropped 2; count of bases not matched to a gene: 16. The CDR3 DNA is TGCGCCAGCAGCCAACAAAGGGGAGGCGGGGGGCCCAATCAAGAGACCCAGTACTTC. It codes for CASSQQRGGGGPNQETQYF.

The chain links TRBV10-3 to TRBJ1-1; D is undetermined. This CDR3 region has 14 residues. Looked up from germline, CDR1 is ENHRY and CDR2 is SYGVKD. V dropped 4 bases and J dropped 6 bases, with 15 bases sitting between them. DNA of the CDR3: TGTGCCATCAGTGCCGAATGGACGGCGGCTGAAGCTTTCTTT. This encodes CAISAEWTAAEAFF.

This clonotype was seen a few times. The chain couples TRBV20-1 to TRBJ1-2; D possibly corresponds to TRBD1 (6 bases). This CDR3 is built from 13 residues. V gave up 5 bases and J gave up 4 bases, with 14 bases separating them. CDR1 and CDR2 (germline): DFQATT, SNEGSKA (reference sequence). The CDR3 loop is CSAPDSLPYGYTF. The CDR3 DNA is TGCAGTGCTCCGGACAGTCTCCCCTATGGCTACACCTTC.

This clonotype was seen more than once but under ten times. The V gene is TRBV20-1, the J gene TRBJ2-3, with TRBD2 matching over 7 bases. Looked up from germline, CDR1 is DFQATT and CDR2 is SNEGSKA (reference sequence). V was clipped by 7 bases and J by 5 bases; unmatched bases: 12. This CDR3 has 14 amino acids. In nucleotides, the CDR3 is TGCAGTGGAGTAAGGGGAGGACTAGGAGATACGCAGTATTTT. Residues: CSGVRGGLGDTQYF.

In this sample, this clonotype turned up a few times. The chain has TRBV13 and TRBJ2-2; 8 bases line up with TRBD2. The CDR3 is made up of 15 amino acids. Losses at the gene ends were 5 bases for V and 6 bases for J; bases not matched to a gene: 8. The germline gives CDR1 PRHDT, CDR2 FYEKMQ (reference sequence). Written as DNA, the CDR3 is TGTGCCAGCAGCCGGGGGGGGTCGAATGCCGGGGAGCTGTTTTTT. Translating gives CASSRGGSNAGELFF.

This clonotype was found a few times. The gene calls are TRBV7-2 and TRBJ2-1; D unresolved. Germline V gene sequence: CDR1 SGHTA, CDR2 FQGNSA. Trimming removed 1 base from V and 4 bases from J, with 11 bases in between. This CDR3 has 15 residues. CDR3 protein: CASSLEVIRYNEQFF. The CDR3 DNA reads as TGTGCCAGCAGCTTAGAAGTTATCCGTTACAATGAGCAGTTCTTC. Full variable domain (remainder filled in from reference TRBV7-2 and TRBJ2-1): GAGVSQSPSNKVTEKGKDVELRCDPISGHTALYWYRQSLGQGLEFLIYFQGNSAPDKSGLPSDRFSAERTGGSVSTLTIQRTQQEDSAVYLCASSLEVIRYNEQFFGPGTRLTVL.

In this sample, this clonotype turned up a few times. The rearrangement uses TRBV12-3 or TRBV12-4 and TRBJ2-3; 9 bases are shared with TRBD2. The junction had 11 bases not matched to a gene; V was cut back by 5 bases and J by 5 bases. CDR3 length: 16 residues. The CDR3 is CASSPGVAGVKDTQYF. CDR3 DNA sequence: TGTGCCAGCAGTCCCGGGGTAGCGGGAGTTAAAGATACGCAGTATTTT.

There are a few counts of this clonotype. The V gene is TRBV12-3 or TRBV12-4, the J gene TRBJ2-7; D might be TRBD1 or TRBD2, each matching 5 bases. The germline V and J ends were trimmed by 8 bases and 7 bases, with 15 bases remaining between them. This CDR3 has 12 amino acids. The CDR3 DNA reads TGTGCCAGCTCCCCCCGTGGGGGAGAGCAGTACTTC. Its translation is CASSPRGGEQYF.

CDR3 in amino acids: CASSQEPRQETQYF. In DNA, the CDR3 is TGCGCCAGCAGCCAAGAACCCAGGCAAGAGACCCAGTACTTC. The chain combines TRBV4-1 with TRBJ2-5; D remains unclear. From germline, CDR1 is MGHRA and CDR2 YSYEKL. The ends were cut back, 0 bases at V and 2 bases at J, with 7 bases in the middle. This CDR3 is 14 amino acids long.

The V call is TRBV24-1, the J call TRBJ2-2; weak D call: TRBD1 (6 bases). The CDR3 is made up of 14 amino acids. The germline V and J ends were trimmed by 3 bases and 7 bases, with 11 bases remaining between them. Germline V CDR1 and CDR2: KGHDR, SFDVKD. CDR3 nucleotides: TGTGCCACCAGTGATGTCAACAGGGACGGGGAGCTGTTTTTT. Translating it yields CATSDVNRDGELFF.

The chain couples TRBV18 to TRBJ2-1; D might be TRBD2 (5 bases). The V and J ends lost 1 base and 0 bases respectively, with 10 bases between them. The germline V gene has CDR1 KGHSH and CDR2 LQKENI. This CDR3 has 16 residues. Here the CDR3 DNA reads TGTGCCAGCTCACCACTAGTGGGGAGCTCCTACAATGAGCAGTTCTTC. Translated, it gives CASSPLVGSSYNEQFF.

The rearrangement links TRBV7-9 to TRBJ2-7; 9 bases agree with TRBD1. The CDR3 contains 15 residues. V was clipped by 8 bases and J by 5 bases; unmatched bases: 13. Germline V gene lookup returns CDR1 SEHNR and CDR2 FQNEAQ (reference sequence). The CDR3 nucleotides are TGTGCCAGCTCCCTCTGGGGACAGGGTCGCGACGAGCAGTACTTC. Residues: CASSLWGQGRDEQYF.

V usage is TRBV15 and J usage is TRBJ2-7, with 7 bases identical to TRBD2. This CDR3 region has 15 residues. Germline V gene sequence: CDR1 LNHNV, CDR2 YYDKDF (reference sequence). Unmatched junction bases numbered 9, after V lost 5 bases and J lost 2 bases. The CDR3 DNA sequence: TGTGCCACCAGCGGCGGGGGACGTTGGGCCTACGAGCAGTACTTC. Its protein product is CATSGGGRWAYEQYF. The variable domain in full, completed from reference TRBV15 and TRBJ2-7, reads DAMVIQNPRYQVTQFGKPVTLSCSQTLNHNVMYWYQQKSSQAPKLLFHYYDKDFNNEADTPDNFQSRRPNTSFCFLDIRSPGLGDTAMYLCATSGGGRWAYEQYFGPGTRLTVT.

This clonotype has only a few counts. V and J are TRBV12-3 or TRBV12-4 and TRBJ2-5; a possible D gene is TRBD2 (5 bases). Trimming removed 6 bases from V and 4 bases from J, with 12 bases in between. The CDR3 has 13 residues. CDR3 protein: CASSRSERETQYF. CDR3 in DNA: TGTGCCAGCAGCCGTAGCGAGAGAGAGACCCAGTACTTC.

The V and J genes are TRBV6-1 and TRBJ1-3; maybe TRBD1 (6 bases). Trimming took off 8 bases at V and 5 bases at J, with 16 bases between the two ends. The CDR3 extends over 14 amino acids. CDR1 and CDR2 (germline): MNHNS, SASEGT. CDR3 protein: CASRPPGARNTIYF. In DNA form, the CDR3 reads TGTGCCAGCCGCCCGCCAGGGGCGAGAAACACCATATATTTT.

The rearrangement uses TRBV10-3 and TRBJ2-2; D is ambiguous. V lost 0 bases and J lost 0, with 8 bases in between. CDR1 is ENHRY, CDR2 SYGVKD, per germline. This CDR3 has 16 amino acids. In nucleotides, the CDR3 is TGTGCCATCAGTGAGTCCACAGCCCCGAACACCGGGGAGCTGTTTTTT. Residues: CAISESTAPNTGELFF.

The chain is built from TRBV20-1 and TRBJ2-7; D possibly uses TRBD1 or TRBD2 (5 bases each). Trimming took 0 bases from V and 4 from J, leaving 10 bases between them. The CDR3 is 13 amino acids. Germline loops: CDR1 DFQATT, CDR2 SNEGSKA (reference sequence). The CDR3 spells CSAREGRVYEQYF. The CDR3 DNA follows: TGCAGTGCTAGAGAGGGGCGGGTTTACGAGCAGTACTTC.

The chain employs TRBV18 and TRBJ2-5, with 7 bases lining up with TRBD2. CDR1 and CDR2 from the germline V gene are KGHSH and LQKENI. Losses at the gene ends were 6 bases for V and 3 bases for J; bases not matched to a gene: 10. This CDR3 is 15 amino acids long. The CDR3 nucleotides are TGTGCCAGCTCCGTTCCGGGGAGGGGTGAAGAGACCCAGTACTTC. This codes for CASSVPGRGEETQYF. The full variable domain, completed using reference TRBV18 and TRBJ2-5, is NAGVMQNPRHLVRRRGQEARLRCSPMKGHSHVYWYRQLPEEGLKFMVYLQKENIIDESGMPKERFSAEFPKEGPSILRIQQVVRGDSAAYFCASSVPGRGEETQYFGPGTRLLVL.